This is a list of T cell receptor beta chains from one sample in a study of siplizumab effects on memory and regulatory T cells. Repertoires were generated with immunoSEQ multiplex PCR, while TCRdb's copy carries only in-frame clones and drops some. The profile covers roughly 100,000 clones, with roughly 96% appearing a single time and 0.03% to 0.035% taken by the ten largest. Sequencing was carried out using naive CD4+ T cells sorted from blood. Receptors originate from a human donor in good health. Each CDR3 is given with its conserved first and last residue. A D gene is named only where the DNA matches it firmly. The listing skips clone size in some rows; elsewhere it reads once, few, many or a size class.

DNA: TGTGCCAGCAGCCAAAGCTCCTCCGGTTCCCCAGATACGCAGTATTTT; CDR3: CASSQSSSGSPDTQYF; size: -; J: TRBJ2-3; D: -; V: TRBV7-3
DNA: TGTGCCAGCAGCTCATCCAGCACCGGGACACAACATTCACCCCTCCACTTT; CDR3: CASSSSSTGTQHSPLHF; size: -; J: TRBJ1-6; D: -; V: TRBV11-2
DNA: TGTGCCACCAGCAGAGAACGGCACGGATCCCCCTACGAGCAGTACTTC; CDR3: CATSRERHGSPYEQYF; size: -; J: TRBJ2-7; D: -; V: TRBV15
DNA: TGCGCCAGCAGCCAAGATTCCCGGGGAGGGGGCGGCTACACCTTC; CDR3: CASSQDSRGGGGYTF; size: -; J: TRBJ1-2; D: TRBD1; V: TRBV4-3
DNA: TGTGCCAGCAGAAAGGGACAAGAGACCCAGTACTTC; CDR3: CASRKGQETQYF; size: -; J: TRBJ2-5; D: -; V: TRBV6-6
DNA: TGTGCCAGCAGTTTATGGGCTAGCGAAACTTCTAGCACAGATACGCAGTATTTT; CDR3: CASSLWASETSSTDTQYF; size: -; J: TRBJ2-3; D: -; V: TRBV27
DNA: TGTGCCAGCAGCGTAGGAACTGTCCAAGAGCCCCAGCATTTT; CDR3: CASSVGTVQEPQHF; size: -; J: TRBJ1-5; D: -; V: TRBV9
DNA: TGTGCCAGCAGCTTAGGGACAGGGATAGAGACCCAGTACTTC; CDR3: CASSLGTGIETQYF; size: -; J: TRBJ2-5; D: TRBD1; V: TRBV7-8
DNA: TGTGCCATCAGGCCTACGGACAGCATCTATGGCTACACCTTC; CDR3: CAIRPTDSIYGYTF; size: -; J: TRBJ1-2; D: -; V: TRBV10-3
DNA: TGCAGCGTGTTCCAGGGGGGTGGCTACACCTTC; CDR3: CSVFQGGGYTF; size: -; J: TRBJ1-2; D: TRBD1; V: TRBV29-1
DNA: TGTGCCAGCAGTCCTGGGGTGGGGCGATTTGGCTACACCTTC; CDR3: CASSPGVGRFGYTF; size: -; J: TRBJ1-2; D: -; V: TRBV6-5
DNA: TGTGCCTGGAGCGCACAGGGGTTCGGGGGAGCTTTCTTT; CDR3: CAWSAQGFGGAFF; size: once; J: TRBJ1-1; D: TRBD1; V: TRBV30
DNA: TGTGCCAGCCTGGGCTTAGATTCACCCCTCCACTTT; CDR3: CASLGLDSPLHF; size: -; J: TRBJ1-6; D: -; V: TRBV2
DNA: TGTGCCAGTAGTATAGCAGTCCGGGAGACCCAGTACTTC; CDR3: CASSIAVRETQYF; size: -; J: TRBJ2-5; D: -; V: TRBV19
DNA: TGCGCCAGCAGCCAGGCCGGGACAGGGGCTAACTATGGCTACACCTTC; CDR3: CASSQAGTGANYGYTF; size: -; J: TRBJ1-2; D: TRBD1; V: TRBV4-3
DNA: TGTGCCAGCTCACCACCGAATGGACTACAAGAGACCCAGTACTTC; CDR3: CASSPPNGLQETQYF; size: once; J: TRBJ2-5; D: -; V: TRBV18
DNA: TGCGCCAGCAGCTTTGGGTCGGCCTCTGGAAACACCATATATTTT; CDR3: CASSFGSASGNTIYF; size: -; J: TRBJ1-3; D: -; V: TRBV5-1
DNA: TGTGCCAGCAGTTACTCGATTTCGCAGGGTGGGTACTTC; CDR3: CASSYSISQGGYF; size: -; J: TRBJ2-7; D: -; V: TRBV6-6
DNA: TGTGCCGGCGTCCTGCAAGAGACCCAGTACTTC; CDR3: CAGVLQETQYF; size: -; J: TRBJ2-5; D: -; V: TRBV18
DNA: TGTGCCAGCAGTGACCAAGTTGGTTTGTCCCTCCACTTT; CDR3: CASSDQVGLSLHF; size: -; J: TRBJ1-6; D: -; V: TRBV6-4
DNA: TGTGCCAGCAGCCCATACAGGGGGGTGATGAACACTGAAGCTTTCTTT; CDR3: CASSPYRGVMNTEAFF; size: -; J: TRBJ1-1; D: TRBD1; V: TRBV7-9
DNA: TGCGCCAGCAGCCAAGGTGACAGGGATGGCACTGAAGCTTTCTTT; CDR3: CASSQGDRDGTEAFF; size: -; J: TRBJ1-1; D: TRBD1; V: TRBV4-3
DNA: TGTGCCAGCTTTCCCCGGGACAGGGCGGATGGCTACACCTTC; CDR3: CASFPRDRADGYTF; size: -; J: TRBJ1-2; D: TRBD1; V: TRBV6-5
DNA: TGCGCCAGCAGCTTCCTAGCGGGCGGGGCCGGGGAGCTGTTTTTT; CDR3: CASSFLAGGAGELFF; size: -; J: TRBJ2-2; D: TRBD2; V: TRBV5-1
DNA: TGTGCCAGCAGCTCCACAGATACGCAGTATTTT; CDR3: CASSSTDTQYF; size: -; J: TRBJ2-3; D: -; V: TRBV6-5
DNA: TGTGCCAGCAGCTTTTCCGGGACTAGGAACACCGGGGAGCTGTTTTTT; CDR3: CASSFSGTRNTGELFF; size: -; J: TRBJ2-2; D: TRBD2; V: TRBV11-3
DNA: TGTGCCACCAGCAGAGATCGGGACAGGGCTCAAGGCTACACCTTC; CDR3: CATSRDRDRAQGYTF; size: -; J: TRBJ1-2; D: TRBD1; V: TRBV15